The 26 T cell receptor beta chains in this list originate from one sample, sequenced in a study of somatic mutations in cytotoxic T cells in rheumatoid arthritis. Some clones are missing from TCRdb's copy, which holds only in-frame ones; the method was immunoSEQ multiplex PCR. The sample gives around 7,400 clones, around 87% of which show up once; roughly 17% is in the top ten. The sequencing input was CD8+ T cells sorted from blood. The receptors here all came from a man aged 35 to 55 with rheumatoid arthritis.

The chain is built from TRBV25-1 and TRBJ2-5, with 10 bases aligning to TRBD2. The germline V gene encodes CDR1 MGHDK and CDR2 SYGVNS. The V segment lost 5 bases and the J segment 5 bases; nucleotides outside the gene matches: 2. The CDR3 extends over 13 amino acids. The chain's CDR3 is CASSLAGDETQYF. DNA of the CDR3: TGTGCCAGCAGTCTAGCGGGGGATGAGACCCAGTACTTC.

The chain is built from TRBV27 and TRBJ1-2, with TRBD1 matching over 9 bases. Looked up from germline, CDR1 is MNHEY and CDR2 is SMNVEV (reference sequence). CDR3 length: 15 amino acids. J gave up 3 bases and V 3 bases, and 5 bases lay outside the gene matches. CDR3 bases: TGTGCCAGCAGTTTGGACAGGGGCCTCTACTATGGCTACACCTTC. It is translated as CASSLDRGLYYGYTF.

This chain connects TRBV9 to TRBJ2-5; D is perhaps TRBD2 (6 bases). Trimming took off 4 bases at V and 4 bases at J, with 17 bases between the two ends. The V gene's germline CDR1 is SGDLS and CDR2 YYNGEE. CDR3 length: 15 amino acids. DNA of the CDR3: TGTGCCAGCAGCCTTGGGGGGAAACCGGTAGAGACCCAGTACTTC. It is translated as CASSLGGKPVETQYF.

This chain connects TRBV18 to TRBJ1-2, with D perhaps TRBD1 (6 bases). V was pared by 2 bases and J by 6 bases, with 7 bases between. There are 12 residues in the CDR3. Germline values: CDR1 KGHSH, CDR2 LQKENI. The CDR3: CASSPGGDGYTF. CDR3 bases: TGTGCCAGCTCACCAGGGGGCGATGGCTACACCTTC.

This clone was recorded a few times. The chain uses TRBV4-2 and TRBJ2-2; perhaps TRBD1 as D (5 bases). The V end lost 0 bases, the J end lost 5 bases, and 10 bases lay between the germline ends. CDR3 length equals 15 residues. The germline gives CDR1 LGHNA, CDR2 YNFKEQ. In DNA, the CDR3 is TGTGCCAGCAGCCAAGATTCAGGGAATACCGGGGAGCTGTTTTTT. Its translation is CASSQDSGNTGELFF.

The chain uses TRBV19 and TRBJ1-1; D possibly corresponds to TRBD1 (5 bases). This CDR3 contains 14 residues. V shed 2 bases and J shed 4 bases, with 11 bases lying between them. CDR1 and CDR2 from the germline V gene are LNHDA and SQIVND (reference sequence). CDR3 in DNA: TGTGCCAGTAGTATATCGGCGGGGCCCACTGAAGCTTTCTTT. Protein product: CASSISAGPTEAFF.

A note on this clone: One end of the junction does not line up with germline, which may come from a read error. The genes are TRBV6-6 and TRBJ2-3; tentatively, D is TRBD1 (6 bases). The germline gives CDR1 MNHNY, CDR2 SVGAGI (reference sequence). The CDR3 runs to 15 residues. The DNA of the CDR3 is TGTGCCAGCAGTGACTCTCAGGGTGGACAGGATACGCAGTATTTT. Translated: CASSDSQGGQDTQYF.

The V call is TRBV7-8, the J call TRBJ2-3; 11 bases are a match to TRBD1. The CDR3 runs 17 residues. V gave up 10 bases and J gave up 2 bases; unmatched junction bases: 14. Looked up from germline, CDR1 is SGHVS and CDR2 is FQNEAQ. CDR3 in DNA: TGTGCCACGTCCGGGACAGGGGGATCGAGGCCCACAGATACGCAGTATTTT. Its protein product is CATSGTGGSRPTDTQYF.

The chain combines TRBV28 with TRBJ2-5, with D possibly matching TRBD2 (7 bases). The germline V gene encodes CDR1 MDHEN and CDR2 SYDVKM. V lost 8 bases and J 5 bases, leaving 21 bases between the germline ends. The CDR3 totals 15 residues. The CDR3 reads CASLHQGREDETQYF. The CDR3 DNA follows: TGTGCCAGCTTACACCAGGGGAGGGAAGATGAGACCCAGTACTTC.

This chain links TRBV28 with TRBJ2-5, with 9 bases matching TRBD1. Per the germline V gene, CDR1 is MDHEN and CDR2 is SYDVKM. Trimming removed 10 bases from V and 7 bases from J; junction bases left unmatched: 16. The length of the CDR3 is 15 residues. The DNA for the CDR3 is TGTGCCACCCAATCCGGGACAGGGACTTTCCGGACCCAGTACTTC. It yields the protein CATQSGTGTFRTQYF.

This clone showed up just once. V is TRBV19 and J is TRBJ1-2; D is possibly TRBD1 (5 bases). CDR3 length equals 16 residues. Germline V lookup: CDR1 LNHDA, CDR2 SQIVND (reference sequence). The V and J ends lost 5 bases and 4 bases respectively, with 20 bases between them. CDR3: CASSVSTDPAFYGYTF. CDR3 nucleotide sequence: TGTGCCAGTAGTGTTTCGACAGATCCTGCTTTCTATGGCTACACCTTC.

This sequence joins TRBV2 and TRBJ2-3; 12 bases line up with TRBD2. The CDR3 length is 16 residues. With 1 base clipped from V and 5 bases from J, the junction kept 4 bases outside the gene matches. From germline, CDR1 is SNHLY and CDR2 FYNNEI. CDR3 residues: CASSEGLAGGKDTQYF. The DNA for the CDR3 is TGTGCCAGCAGTGAAGGGCTAGCGGGGGGGAAAGATACGCAGTATTTT.

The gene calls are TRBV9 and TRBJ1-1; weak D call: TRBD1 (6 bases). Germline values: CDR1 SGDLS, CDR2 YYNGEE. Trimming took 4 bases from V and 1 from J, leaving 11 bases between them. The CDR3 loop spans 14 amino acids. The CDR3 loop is CASSPWGRNTEAFF. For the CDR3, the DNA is TGTGCCAGCAGCCCCTGGGGGCGGAACACTGAAGCTTTCTTT.

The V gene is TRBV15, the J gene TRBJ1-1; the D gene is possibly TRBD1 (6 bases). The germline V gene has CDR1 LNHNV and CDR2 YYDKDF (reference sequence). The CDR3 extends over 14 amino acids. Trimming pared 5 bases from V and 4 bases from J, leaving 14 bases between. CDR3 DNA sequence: TGTGCCACCAGCTGGAGAACAGGGTTCACTGAAGCTTTCTTT. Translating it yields CATSWRTGFTEAFF.

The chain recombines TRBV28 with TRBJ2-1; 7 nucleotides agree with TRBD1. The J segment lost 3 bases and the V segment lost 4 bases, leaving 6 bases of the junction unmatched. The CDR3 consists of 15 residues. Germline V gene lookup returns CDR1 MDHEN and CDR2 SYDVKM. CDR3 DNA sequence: TGTGCCAGCAGTTCTGGGGACAGCTTCTACAATGAGCAGTTCTTC. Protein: CASSSGDSFYNEQFF.

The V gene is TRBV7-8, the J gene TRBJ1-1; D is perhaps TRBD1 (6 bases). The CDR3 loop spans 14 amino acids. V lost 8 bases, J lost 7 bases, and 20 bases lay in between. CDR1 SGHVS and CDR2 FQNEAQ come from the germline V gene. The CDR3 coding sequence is TGTGCCAGCCAAACCATGGGGGGGCCGGGTGAAGCTTTCTTT. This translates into CASQTMGGPGEAFF.

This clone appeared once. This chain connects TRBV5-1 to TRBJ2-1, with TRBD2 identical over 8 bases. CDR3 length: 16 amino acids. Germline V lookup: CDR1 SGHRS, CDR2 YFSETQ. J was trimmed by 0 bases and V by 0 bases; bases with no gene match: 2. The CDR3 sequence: CASSLGGGSSYNEQFF. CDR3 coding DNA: TGCGCCAGCAGCTTGGGCGGGGGGAGCTCCTACAATGAGCAGTTCTTC.

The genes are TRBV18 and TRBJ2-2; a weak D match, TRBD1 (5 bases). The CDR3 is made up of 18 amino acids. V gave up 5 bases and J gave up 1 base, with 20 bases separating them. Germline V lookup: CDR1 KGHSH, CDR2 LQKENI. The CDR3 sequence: CASSAASKWQGNTGELFF. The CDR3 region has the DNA TGTGCCAGCTCAGCAGCCTCAAAGTGGCAGGGGAACACCGGGGAGCTGTTTTTT.

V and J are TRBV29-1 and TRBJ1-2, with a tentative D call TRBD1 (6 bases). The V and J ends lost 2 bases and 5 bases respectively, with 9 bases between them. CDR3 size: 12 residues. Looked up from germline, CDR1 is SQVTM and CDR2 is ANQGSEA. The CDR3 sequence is CSVEYGQYGYTF. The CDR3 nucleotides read TGCAGCGTTGAATATGGACAGTATGGCTACACCTTC.

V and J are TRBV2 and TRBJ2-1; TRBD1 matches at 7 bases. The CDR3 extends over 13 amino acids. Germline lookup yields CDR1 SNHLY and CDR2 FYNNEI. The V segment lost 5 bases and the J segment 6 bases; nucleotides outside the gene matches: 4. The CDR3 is CASSFTGANEQFF. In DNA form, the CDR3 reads TGTGCCAGCAGTTTTACAGGGGCCAATGAGCAGTTCTTC.

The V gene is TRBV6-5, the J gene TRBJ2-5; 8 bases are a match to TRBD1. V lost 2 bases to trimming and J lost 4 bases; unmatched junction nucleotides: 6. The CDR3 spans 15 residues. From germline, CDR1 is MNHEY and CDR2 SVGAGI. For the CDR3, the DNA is TGTGCCAGCAGTTACGTCGGGACAGGAGGAGAGACCCAGTACTTC. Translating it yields CASSYVGTGGETQYF.

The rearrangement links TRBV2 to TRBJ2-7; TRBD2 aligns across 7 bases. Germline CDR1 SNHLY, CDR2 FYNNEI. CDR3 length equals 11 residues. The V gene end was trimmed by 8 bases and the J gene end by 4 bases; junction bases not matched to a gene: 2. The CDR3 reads CASLGGYEQYV. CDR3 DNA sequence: TGTGCCAGCCTGGGGGGGTACGAGCAGTACGTC.

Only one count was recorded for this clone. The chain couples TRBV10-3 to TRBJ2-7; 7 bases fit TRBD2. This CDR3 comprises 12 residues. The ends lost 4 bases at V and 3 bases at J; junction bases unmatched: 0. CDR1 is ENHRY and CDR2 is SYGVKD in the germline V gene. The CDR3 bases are TGTGCCATCAGTGCTAGCGGCTACGAGCAGTACGTC. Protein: CAISASGYEQYV.

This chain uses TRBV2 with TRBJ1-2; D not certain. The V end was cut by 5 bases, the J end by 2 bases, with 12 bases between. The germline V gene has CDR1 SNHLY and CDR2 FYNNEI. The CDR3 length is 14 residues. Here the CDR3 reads CASSRDTANYGYTF. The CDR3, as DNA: TGTGCCAGCAGTAGAGACACCGCCAACTATGGCTACACCTTC. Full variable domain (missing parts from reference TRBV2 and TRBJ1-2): EPEVTQTPSHQVTQMGQEVILRCVPISNHLYFYWYRQILGQKVEFLVSFYNNEISEKSEIFDDQFSVERPDGSNFTLKIRSTKLEDSAMYFCASSRDTANYGYTFGSGTRLTVV.

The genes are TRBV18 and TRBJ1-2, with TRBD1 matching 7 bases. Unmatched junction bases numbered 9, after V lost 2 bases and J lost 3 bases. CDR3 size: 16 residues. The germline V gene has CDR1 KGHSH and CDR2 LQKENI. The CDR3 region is CASSPKGTATHYGYTF. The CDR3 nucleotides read TGTGCCAGCTCACCAAAAGGGACAGCAACTCACTATGGCTACACCTTC. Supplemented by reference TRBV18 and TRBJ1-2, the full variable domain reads NAGVMQNPRHLVRRRGQEARLRCSPMKGHSHVYWYRQLPEEGLKFMVYLQKENIIDESGMPKERFSAEFPKEGPSILRIQQVVRGDSAAYFCASSPKGTATHYGYTFGSGTRLTVV.

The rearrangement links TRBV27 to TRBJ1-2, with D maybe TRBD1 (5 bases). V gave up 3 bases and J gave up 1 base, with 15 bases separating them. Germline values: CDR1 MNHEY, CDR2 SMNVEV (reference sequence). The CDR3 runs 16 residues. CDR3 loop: CASSLSWGSLNYGYTF. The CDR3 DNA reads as TGTGCCAGCAGTTTGTCGTGGGGCAGCCTTAACTATGGCTACACCTTC.